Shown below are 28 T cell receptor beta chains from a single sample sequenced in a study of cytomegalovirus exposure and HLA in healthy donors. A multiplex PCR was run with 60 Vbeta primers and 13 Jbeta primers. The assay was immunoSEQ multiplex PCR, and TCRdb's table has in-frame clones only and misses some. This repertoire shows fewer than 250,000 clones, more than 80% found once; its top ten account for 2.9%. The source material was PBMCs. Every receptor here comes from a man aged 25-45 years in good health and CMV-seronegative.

The CDR3 nucleotides read TGCGCCAGCAGCTTGGCTGGGACTACGGAACAAGAGACCCAGTACTTC. Encoded protein: CASSLAGTTEQETQYF. The chain uses TRBV5-1 and TRBJ2-5; 7 bases align to TRBD2. Germline CDR1 is SGHRS and CDR2 is YFSETQ. This CDR3 contains 16 residues. V shed 0 bases, J shed 2 bases, and the junction held 7 bases outside the gene matches.

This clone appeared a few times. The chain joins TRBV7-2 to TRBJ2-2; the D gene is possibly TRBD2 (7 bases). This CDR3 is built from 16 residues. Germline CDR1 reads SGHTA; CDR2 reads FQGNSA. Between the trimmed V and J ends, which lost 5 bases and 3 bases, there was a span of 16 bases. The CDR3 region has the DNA TGTGCCAGCAGCCCCGGAGGGGGGGGATACACCGGGGAGCTGTTTTTT. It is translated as CASSPGGGGYTGELFF.

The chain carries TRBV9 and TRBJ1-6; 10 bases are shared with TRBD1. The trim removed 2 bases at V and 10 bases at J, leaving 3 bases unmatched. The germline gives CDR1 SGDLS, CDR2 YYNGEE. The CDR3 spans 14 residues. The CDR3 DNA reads TGTGCCAGCAGCGTGACAGGGGGCACGTCACCCCTCCACTTT. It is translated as CASSVTGGTSPLHF.

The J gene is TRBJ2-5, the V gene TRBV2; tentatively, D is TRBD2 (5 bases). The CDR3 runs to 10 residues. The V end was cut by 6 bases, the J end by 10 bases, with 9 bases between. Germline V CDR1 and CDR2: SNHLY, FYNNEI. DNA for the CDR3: TGTGCCAGCAGGGGGAGTGTCCAGTACTTC. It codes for CASRGSVQYF.

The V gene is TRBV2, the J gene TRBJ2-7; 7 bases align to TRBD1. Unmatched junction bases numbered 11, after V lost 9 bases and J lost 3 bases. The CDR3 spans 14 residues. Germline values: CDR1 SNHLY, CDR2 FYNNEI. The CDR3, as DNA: TGTGCCAGATCATCGGACAGGTCCCGCTACGAGCAGTACTTC. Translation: CARSSDRSRYEQYF.

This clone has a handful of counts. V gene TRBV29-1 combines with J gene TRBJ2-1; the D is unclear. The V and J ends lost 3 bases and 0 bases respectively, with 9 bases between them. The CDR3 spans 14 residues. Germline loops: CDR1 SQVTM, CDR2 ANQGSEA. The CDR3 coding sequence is TGCAGCGTTGATGTGCCCAGCTCCTACAATGAGCAGTTCTTC. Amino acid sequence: CSVDVPSSYNEQFF.

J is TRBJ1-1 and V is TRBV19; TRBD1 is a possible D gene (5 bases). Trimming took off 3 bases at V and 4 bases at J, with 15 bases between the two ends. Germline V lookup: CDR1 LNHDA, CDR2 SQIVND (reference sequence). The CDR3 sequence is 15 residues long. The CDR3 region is CASSINSGRGTEAFF. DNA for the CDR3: TGTGCCAGTAGTATTAACTCAGGGAGGGGCACTGAAGCTTTCTTT.

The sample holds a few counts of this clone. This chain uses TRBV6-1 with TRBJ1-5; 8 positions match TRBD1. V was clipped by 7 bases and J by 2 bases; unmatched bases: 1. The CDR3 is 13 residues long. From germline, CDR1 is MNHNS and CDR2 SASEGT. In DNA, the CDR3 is TGTGCCAGCATGGGACAGGGCAATCAGCCCCAGCATTTT. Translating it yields CASMGQGNQPQHF.

CDR3: CASSVVGPPHNEQFF. The CDR3 bases are TGTGCCAGCAGCGTAGTTGGCCCTCCGCACAATGAGCAGTTCTTC. This sequence joins TRBV9 and TRBJ2-1, with D uncertain. V was cut by 0 bases and J by 5 bases, with 12 bases left in between. The CDR3 extends over 15 amino acids. Germline values: CDR1 SGDLS, CDR2 YYNGEE.

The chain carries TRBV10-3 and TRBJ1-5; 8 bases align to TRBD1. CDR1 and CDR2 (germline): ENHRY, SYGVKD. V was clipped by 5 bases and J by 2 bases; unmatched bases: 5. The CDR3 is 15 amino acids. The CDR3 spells CAISPGGARNQPQHF. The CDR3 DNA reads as TGTGCCATCAGTCCAGGGGGCGCACGCAATCAGCCCCAGCATTTT.

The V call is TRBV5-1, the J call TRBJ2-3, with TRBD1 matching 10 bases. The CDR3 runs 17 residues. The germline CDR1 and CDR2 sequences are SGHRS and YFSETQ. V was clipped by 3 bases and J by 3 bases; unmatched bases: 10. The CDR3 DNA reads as TGCGCCAGCAGCTGGAAAGGGACAGGGGCCCCAACAGATACGCAGTATTTT. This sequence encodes CASSWKGTGAPTDTQYF.

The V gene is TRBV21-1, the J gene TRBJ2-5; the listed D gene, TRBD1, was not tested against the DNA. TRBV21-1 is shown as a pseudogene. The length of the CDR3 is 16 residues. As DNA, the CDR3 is TGTGCCAGCAGCAAACGGGACAGGGGGCGCCGGGAGACCCAGTACTTC. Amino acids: CASSKRDRGRRETQYF.

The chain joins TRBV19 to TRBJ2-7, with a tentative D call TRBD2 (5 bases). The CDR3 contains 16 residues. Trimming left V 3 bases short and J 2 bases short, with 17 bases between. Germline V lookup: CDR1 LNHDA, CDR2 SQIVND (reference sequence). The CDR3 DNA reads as TGTGCCAGTAGTATCTTCCTCAGCGGTTCTCCCTACGAGCAGTACTTC. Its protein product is CASSIFLSGSPYEQYF.

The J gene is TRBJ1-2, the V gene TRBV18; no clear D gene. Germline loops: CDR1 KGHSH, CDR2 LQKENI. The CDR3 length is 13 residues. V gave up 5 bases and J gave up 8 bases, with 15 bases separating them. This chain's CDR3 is CASSAKTGVGYTF. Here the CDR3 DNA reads TGTGCCAGCTCAGCCAAGACCGGGGTAGGCTACACCTTC.

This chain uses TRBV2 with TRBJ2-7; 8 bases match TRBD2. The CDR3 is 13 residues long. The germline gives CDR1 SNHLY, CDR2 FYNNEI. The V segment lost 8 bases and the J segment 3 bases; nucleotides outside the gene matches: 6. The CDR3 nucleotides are TGTGCCAGCGGCGGGGGGTTAGGCTACGAGCAGTACTTC. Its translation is CASGGGLGYEQYF.

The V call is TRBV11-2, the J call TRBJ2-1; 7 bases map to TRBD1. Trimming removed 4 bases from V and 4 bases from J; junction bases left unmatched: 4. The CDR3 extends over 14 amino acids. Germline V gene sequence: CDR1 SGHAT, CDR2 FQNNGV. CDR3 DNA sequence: TGTGCCAGCAGCTCGGGACAGTGGTACAATGAGCAGTTCTTC. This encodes CASSSGQWYNEQFF.

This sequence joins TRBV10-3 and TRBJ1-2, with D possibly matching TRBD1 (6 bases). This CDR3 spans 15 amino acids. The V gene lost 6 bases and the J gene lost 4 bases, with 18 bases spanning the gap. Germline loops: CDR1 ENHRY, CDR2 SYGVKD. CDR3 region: CAIRAPGHGLYGYTF. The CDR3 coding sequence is TGTGCCATCAGGGCACCGGGACACGGTCTCTATGGCTACACCTTC.

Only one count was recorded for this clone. CDR3 nucleotide sequence: TGTGCCACCAGCAGAGGTCCGGGATTCATGAACACTGAAGCTTTCTTT. As protein: CATSRGPGFMNTEAFF. The chain links TRBV15 to TRBJ1-1; D call uncertain. The CDR3 covers 16 residues. Germline values: CDR1 LNHNV, CDR2 YYDKDF (reference sequence). Trimming cost V 1 base and J 0 bases, with 12 bases left between them.

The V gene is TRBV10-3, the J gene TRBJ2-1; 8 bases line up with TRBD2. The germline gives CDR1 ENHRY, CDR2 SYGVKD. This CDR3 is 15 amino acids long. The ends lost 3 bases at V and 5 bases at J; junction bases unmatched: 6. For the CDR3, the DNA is TGTGCCATCAGTGACGAGCGGGAGAAAAACAATGAGCAGTTCTTC. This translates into CAISDEREKNNEQFF.

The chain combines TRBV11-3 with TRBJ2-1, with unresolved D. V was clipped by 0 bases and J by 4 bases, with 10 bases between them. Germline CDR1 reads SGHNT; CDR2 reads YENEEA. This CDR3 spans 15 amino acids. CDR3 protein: CASSLDTAHYNEQFF. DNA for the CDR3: TGTGCCAGCAGCTTAGACACAGCCCATTACAATGAGCAGTTCTTC.

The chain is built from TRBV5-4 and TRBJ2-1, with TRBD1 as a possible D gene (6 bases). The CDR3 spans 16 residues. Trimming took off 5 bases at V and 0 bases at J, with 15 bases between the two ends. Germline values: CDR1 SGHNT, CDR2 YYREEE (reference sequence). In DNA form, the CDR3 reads TGTGCCAGCAGAAATCCACAGGGTGGCTCCTACAATGAGCAGTTCTTC. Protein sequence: CASRNPQGGSYNEQFF.

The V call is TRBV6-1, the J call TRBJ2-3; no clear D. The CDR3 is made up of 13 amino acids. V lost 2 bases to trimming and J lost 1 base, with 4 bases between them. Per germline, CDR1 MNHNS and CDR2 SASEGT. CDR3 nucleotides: TGTGCCAGCAGTGAATCTCGCACAGATACGCAGTATTTT. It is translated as CASSESRTDTQYF.

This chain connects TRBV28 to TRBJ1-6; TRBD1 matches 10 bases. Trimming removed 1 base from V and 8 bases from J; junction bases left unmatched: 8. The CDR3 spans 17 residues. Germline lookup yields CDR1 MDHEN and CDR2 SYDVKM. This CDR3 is CASSLFVRTGGYSPLHF. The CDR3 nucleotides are TGTGCCAGCAGTTTATTCGTCCGGACAGGGGGGTATTCACCCCTCCACTTT.

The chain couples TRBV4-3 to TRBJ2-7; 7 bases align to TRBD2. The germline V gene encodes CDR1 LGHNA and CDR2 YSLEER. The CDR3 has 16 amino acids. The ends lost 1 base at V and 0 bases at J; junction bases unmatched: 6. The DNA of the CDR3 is TGCGCCAGCAGCCAAGCGGGGACGGGAGGCTCCTACGAGCAGTACTTC. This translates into CASSQAGTGGSYEQYF.

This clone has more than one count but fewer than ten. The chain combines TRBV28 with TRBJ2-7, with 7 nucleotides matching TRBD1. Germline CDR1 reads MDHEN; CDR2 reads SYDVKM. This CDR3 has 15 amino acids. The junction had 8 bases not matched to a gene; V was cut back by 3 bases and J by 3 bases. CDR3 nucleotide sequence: TGTGCCAGCAGTTTTCCGACAGGGTCCTACTACGAGCAGTACTTC. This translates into CASSFPTGSYYEQYF.

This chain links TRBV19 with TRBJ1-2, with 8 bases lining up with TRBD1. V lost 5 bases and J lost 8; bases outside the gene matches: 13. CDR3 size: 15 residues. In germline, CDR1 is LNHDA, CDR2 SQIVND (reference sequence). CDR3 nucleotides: TGTGCCAGTAGTCTTCTCTCCGACAGGGGTATAGGCTACACCTTC. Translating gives CASSLLSDRGIGYTF. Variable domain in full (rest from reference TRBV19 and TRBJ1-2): DGGITQSPKYLFRKEGQNVTLSCEQNLNHDAMYWYRQDPGQGLRLIYYSQIVNDFQKGDIAEGYSVSREKKESFPLTVTSAQKNPTAFYLCASSLLSDRGIGYTFGSGTRLTVV.

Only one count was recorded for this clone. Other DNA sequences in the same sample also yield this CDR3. This chain's CDR3 is CASSASTGGRYEQYF. CDR3 in DNA: TGTGCCAGCAGTGCCTCGACAGGGGGCAGATACGAGCAGTACTTC. The chain carries TRBV28 and TRBJ2-7; 10 nucleotides align to TRBD1. The CDR3 contains 15 residues. CDR1 is MDHEN, CDR2 SYDVKM, per germline. V gave up 5 bases and J gave up 4 bases; unmatched junction bases: 8.

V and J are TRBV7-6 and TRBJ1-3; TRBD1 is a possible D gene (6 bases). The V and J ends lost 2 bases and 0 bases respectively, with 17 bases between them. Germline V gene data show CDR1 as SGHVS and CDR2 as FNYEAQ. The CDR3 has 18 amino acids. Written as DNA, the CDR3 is TGTGCCAGCAGCTTAAGATCGGGGCAGGGGAGCTCTGGAAACACCATATATTTT. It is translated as CASSLRSGQGSSGNTIYF.